This T cell receptor (beta chain) was identified in a study of tumor-infiltrating lymphocytes in primary liver carcinoma. Whole-study findings and limits: Tumor-adjacent and tumor-blood pairs shared a smaller degree of overlap than tumor region pairs. Tumors reached a significantly greater top-250-clone fraction than blood did (p = 0.039).

Co-extracted RNA and DNA came from around 18-30 mg of unsorted bulk tissue. Through surgical resection, the patients' primary liver carcinoma was treated. The investigators made TCR beta cDNA from roughly 0.55 ug total RNA, using a constant-region primer. Slightly modified ARM-PCR with three nested multiplex PCR rounds yielded TCR beta libraries. TCRdb ran MiXCR on the multiplex PCR reads and lists one entry per CDR3 protein. Of some 87,000 distinct CDR3 sequences in the sample, roughly 70% were seen once. Concerning this clonotype itself: Its target is not known. With a much larger clone just one base away, this may be a read error.

The receptor's source is a man aged 40-50 years with primary liver carcinoma and hepatitis B virus infection. Sample: tumor-adjacent normal liver tissue.

CDR3 bases: TGTGCCAGCAGTCTCGAGTCCGACCGGGACTACGAGCAGTACTTC. Protein sequence: CASSLESDRDYEQYF. V gene TRBV6-4 combines with J gene TRBJ2-7, with D tentatively TRBD2 (5 bases). The CDR3 has 15 amino acids. Per the germline V gene, CDR1 is MRHNA and CDR2 is SNTAGT. Trimming left V 5 bases short and J 3 bases short, with 17 bases between.